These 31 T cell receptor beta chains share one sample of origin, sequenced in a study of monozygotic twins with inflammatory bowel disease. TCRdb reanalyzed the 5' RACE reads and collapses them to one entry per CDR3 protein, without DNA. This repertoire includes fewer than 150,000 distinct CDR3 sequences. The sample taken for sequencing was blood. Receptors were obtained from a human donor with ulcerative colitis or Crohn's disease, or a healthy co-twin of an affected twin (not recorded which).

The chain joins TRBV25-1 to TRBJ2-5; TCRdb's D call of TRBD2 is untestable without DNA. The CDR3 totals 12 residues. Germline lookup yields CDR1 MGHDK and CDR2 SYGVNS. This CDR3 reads CATGTVQETQYF.

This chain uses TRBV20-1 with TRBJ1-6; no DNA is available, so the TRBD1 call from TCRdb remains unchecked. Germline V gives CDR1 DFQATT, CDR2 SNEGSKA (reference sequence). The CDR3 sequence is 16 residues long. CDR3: CSAPGQEYSYNSPLHF.

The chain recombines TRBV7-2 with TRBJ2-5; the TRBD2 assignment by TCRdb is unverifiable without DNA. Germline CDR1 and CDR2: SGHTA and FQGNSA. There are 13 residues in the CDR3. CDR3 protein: CASRSGLQETQYF.

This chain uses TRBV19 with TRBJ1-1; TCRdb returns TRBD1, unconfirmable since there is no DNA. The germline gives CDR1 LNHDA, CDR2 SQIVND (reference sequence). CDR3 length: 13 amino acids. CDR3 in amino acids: CAASPGGFAEAFF.

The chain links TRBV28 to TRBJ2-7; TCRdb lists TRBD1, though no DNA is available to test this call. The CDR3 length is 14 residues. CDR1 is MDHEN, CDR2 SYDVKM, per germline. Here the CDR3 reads CASTLRGSPYEQYF.

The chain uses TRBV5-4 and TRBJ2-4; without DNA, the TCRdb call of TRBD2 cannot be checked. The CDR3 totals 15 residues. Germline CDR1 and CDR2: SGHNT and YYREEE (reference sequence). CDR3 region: CASSPQRAPKNIQYF.

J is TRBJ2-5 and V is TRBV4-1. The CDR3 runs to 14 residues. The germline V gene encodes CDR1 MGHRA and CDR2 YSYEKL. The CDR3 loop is CASSQGLLQETQYF.

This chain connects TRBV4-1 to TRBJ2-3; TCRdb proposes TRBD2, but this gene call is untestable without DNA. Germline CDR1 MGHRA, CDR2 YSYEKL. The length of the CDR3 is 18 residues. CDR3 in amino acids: CASSPRGRRAGDTDTQYF.

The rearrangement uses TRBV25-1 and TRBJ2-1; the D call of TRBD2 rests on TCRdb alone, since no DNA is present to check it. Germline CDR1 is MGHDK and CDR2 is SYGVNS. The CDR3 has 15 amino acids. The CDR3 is CASTPYGPGYNEQFF. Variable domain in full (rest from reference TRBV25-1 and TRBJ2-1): EADIYQTPRYLVIGTGKKITLECSQTMGHDKMYWYQQDPGMELHLIHYSYGVNSTEKGDLSSESTVSRIRTEHFPLTLESARPSHTSQYLCASTPYGPGYNEQFFGPGTRLTVL.

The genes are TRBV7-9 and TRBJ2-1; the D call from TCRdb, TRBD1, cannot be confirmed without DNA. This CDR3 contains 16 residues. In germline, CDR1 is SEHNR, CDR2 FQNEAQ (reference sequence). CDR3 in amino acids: CASSSDRDRRYNEQFF. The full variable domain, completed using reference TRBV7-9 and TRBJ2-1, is DTGVSQNPRHKITKRGQNVTFRCDPISEHNRLYWYRQTLGQGPEFLTYFQNEAQLEKSRLLSDRFSAERPKGSFSTLEIQRTEQGDSAMYLCASSSDRDRRYNEQFFGPGTRLTVL.

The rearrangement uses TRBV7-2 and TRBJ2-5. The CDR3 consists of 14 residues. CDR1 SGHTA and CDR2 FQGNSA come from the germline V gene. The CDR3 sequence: CASSLEAGRETQYF.

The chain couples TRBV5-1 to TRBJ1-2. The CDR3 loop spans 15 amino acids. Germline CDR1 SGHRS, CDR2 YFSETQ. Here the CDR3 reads CASSFVRGVEDGYTF.

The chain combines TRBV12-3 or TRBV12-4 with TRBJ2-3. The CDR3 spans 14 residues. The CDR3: CASSLAGYPDTQYF.

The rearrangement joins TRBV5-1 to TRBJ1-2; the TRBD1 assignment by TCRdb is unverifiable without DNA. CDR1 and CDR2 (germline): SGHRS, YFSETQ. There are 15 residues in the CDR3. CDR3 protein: CASSRGTGGSYGYTF.

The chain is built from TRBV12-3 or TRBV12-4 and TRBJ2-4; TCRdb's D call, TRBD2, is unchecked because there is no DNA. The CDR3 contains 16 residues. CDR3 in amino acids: CASSLYPGSGKNIQYF.

This CDR3 reads CASSSTSGNTIYF. This chain joins TRBV6-5 and TRBJ1-3. The CDR3 is 13 amino acids. Germline V gives CDR1 MNHEY, CDR2 SVGAGI.

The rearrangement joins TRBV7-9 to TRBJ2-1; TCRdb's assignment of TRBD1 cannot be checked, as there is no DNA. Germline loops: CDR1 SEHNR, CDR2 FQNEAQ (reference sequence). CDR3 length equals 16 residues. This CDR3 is CASSSGQGSSYNEQFF. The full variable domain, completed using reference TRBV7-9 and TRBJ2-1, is DTGVSQNPRHKITKRGQNVTFRCDPISEHNRLYWYRQTLGQGPEFLTYFQNEAQLEKSRLLSDRFSAERPKGSFSTLEIQRTEQGDSAMYLCASSSGQGSSYNEQFFGPGTRLTVL.

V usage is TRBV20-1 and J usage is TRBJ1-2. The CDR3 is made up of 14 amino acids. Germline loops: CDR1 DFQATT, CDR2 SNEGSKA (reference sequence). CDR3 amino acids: CSARSSGVDYGYTF.

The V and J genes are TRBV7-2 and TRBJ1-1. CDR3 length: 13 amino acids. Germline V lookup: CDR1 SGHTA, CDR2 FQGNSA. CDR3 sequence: CASSLDFRTEAFF.

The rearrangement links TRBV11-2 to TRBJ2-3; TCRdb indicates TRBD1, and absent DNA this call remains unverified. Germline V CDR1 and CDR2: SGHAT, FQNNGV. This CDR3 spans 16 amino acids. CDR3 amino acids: CASSLIGRGRTDTQYF.

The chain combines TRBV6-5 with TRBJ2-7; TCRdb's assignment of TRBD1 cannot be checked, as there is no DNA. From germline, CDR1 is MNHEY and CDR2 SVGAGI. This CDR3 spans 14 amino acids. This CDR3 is CASSYTGENYEQYF.

The CDR3 reads CASSIRQPNTEAFF. The rearrangement uses TRBV19 and TRBJ1-1; TCRdb outputs TRBD1, but without DNA this stays unchecked. The germline CDR1 and CDR2 sequences are LNHDA and SQIVND (reference sequence). This CDR3 spans 14 amino acids. Drawing the rest from reference TRBV19 and TRBJ1-1, the complete variable domain is DGGITQSPKYLFRKEGQNVTLSCEQNLNHDAMYWYRQDPGQGLRLIYYSQIVNDFQKGDIAEGYSVSREKKESFPLTVTSAQKNPTAFYLCASSIRQPNTEAFFGQGTRLTVV.

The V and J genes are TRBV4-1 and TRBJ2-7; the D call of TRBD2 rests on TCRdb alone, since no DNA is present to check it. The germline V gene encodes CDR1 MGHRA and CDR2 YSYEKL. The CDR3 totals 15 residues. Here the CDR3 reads CASSLASGGFYEQYF.

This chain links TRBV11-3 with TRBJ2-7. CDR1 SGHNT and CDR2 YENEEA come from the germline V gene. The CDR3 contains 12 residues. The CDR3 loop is CASSLGLSEQYF.

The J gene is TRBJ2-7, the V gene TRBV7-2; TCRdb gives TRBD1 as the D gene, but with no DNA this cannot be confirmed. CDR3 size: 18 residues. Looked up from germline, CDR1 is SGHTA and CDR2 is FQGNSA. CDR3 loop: CASSLRRQGGKTSYEQYF.

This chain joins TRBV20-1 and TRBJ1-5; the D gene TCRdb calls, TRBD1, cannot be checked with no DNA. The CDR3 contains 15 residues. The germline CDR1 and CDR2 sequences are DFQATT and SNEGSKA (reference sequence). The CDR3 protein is CSAREGTGANQPQHF.

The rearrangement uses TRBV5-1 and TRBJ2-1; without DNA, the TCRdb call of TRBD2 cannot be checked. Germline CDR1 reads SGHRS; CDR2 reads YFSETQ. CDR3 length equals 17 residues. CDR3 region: CASSLGLAGGPYNEQFF.

CDR3 sequence reads: CASSSNKGAYEQYF. The rearrangement links TRBV11-2 to TRBJ2-7; no DNA is available, so the TRBD1 call from TCRdb remains unchecked. CDR3 length: 14 residues. Looked up from germline, CDR1 is SGHAT and CDR2 is FQNNGV.

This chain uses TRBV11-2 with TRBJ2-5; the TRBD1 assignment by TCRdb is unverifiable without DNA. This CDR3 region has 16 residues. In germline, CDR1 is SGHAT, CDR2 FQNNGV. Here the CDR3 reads CASSPQGVGRQETQYF.

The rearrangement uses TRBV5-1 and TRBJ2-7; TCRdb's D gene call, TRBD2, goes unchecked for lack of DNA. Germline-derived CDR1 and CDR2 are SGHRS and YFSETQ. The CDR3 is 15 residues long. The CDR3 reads CASSLSGGRVYEQYF.

The CDR3 loop is CASSPSPVPSYEQYF. The chain combines TRBV7-2 with TRBJ2-7; without DNA, the TCRdb call of TRBD1 cannot be checked. There are 15 residues in the CDR3. Germline CDR1 SGHTA, CDR2 FQGNSA.